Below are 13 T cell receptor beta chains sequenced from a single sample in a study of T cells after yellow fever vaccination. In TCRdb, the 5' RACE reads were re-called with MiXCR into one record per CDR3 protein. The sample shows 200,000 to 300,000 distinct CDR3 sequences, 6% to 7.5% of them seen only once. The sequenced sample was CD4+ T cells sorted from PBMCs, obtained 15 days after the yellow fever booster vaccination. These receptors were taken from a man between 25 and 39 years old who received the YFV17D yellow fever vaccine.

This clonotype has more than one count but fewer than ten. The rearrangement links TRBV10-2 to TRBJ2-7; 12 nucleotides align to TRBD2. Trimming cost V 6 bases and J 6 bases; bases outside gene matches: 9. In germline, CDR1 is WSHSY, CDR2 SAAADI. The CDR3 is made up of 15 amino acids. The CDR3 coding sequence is TGCGCCAGCAGAGAACAGACTAGCGGGAGAGTCGAGCAGTACTTC. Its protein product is CASREQTSGRVEQYF.

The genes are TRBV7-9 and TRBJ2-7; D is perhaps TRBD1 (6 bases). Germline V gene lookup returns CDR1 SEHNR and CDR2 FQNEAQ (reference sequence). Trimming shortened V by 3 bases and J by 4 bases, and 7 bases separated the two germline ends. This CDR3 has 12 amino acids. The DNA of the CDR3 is TGTGCCAGCAGCTTCGACAGGTACGAGCAGTACTTC. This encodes CASSFDRYEQYF.

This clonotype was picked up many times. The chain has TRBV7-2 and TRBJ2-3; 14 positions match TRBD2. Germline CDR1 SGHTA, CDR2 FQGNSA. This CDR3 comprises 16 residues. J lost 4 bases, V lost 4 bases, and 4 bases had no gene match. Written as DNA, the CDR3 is TGTGCCAGCAGCTACCGACTAGCGGGAGGGTCAGATACGCAGTATTTT. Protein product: CASSYRLAGGSDTQYF.

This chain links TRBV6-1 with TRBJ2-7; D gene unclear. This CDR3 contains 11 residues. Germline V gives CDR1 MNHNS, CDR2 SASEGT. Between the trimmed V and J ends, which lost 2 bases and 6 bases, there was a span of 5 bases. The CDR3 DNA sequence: TGTGCCAGCAGTGAATTGGCCGAGCAGTACTTC. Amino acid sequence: CASSELAEQYF.

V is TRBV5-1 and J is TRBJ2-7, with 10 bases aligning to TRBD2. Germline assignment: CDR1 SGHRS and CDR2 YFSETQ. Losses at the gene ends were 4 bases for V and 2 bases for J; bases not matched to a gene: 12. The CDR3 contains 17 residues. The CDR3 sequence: CASSLYPTSGKTYEQYF. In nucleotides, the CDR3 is TGCGCCAGCAGCCTATATCCTACTAGCGGGAAGACCTACGAGCAGTACTTC.

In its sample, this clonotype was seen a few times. The CDR3 loop reads CASSFRLDAVTGELFF. The CDR3 nucleotides read TGTGCCAGCAGCTTCCGCCTAGATGCGGTGACCGGGGAGCTGTTTTTT. The genes are TRBV7-2 and TRBJ2-2; D is undetermined. Trimming removed 3 bases at V and 5 bases at J, with 16 bases between. Per germline, CDR1 SGHTA and CDR2 FQGNSA. The CDR3 contains 16 residues.

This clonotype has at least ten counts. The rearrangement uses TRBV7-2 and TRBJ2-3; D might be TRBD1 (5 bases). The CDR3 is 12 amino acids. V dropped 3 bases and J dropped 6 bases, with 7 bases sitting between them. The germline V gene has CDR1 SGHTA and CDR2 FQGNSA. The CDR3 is CASSFNRDTQYF. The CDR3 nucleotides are TGTGCCAGCAGCTTCAACAGGGATACGCAGTATTTT.

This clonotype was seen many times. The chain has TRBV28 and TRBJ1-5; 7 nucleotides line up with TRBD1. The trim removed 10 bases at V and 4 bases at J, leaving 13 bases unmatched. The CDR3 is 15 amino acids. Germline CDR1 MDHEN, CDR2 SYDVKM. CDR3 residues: CATGVRGVGNQPQHF. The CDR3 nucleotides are TGTGCCACCGGAGTCAGGGGGGTTGGTAATCAGCCCCAGCATTTT. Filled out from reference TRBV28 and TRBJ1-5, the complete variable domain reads DVKVTQSSRYLVKRTGEKVFLECVQDMDHENMFWYRQDPGLGLRLIYFSYDVKMKEKGDIPEGYSVSREKKERFSLILESASTNQTSMYLCATGVRGVGNQPQHFGDGTRLSIL.

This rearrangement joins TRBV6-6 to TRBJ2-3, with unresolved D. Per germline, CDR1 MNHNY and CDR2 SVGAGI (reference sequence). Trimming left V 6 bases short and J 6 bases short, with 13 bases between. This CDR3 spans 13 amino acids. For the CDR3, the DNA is TGTGCCAGCAGCCCCGGCCTTTCGGATACGCAGTATTTT. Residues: CASSPGLSDTQYF.

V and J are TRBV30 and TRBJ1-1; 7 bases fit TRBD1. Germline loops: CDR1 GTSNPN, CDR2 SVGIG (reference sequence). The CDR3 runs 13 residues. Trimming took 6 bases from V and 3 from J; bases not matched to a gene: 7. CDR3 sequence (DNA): TGTGCCTGCCAGGGACAGTCTTACACTGAAGCTTTCTTT. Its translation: CACQGQSYTEAFF.

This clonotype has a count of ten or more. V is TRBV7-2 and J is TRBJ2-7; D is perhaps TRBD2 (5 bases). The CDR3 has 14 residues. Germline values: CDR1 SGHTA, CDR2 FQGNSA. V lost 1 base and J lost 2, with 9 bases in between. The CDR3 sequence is CASSLVGSTYEQYF. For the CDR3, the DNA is TGTGCCAGCAGCTTAGTAGGGAGCACCTACGAGCAGTACTTC.

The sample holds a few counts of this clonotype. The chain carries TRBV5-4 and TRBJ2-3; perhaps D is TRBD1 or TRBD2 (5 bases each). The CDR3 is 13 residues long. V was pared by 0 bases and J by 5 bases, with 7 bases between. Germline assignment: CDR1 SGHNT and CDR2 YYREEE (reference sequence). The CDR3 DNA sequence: TGTGCCAGCAGCTTGGCAGGGAGAGATACGCAGTATTTT. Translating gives CASSLAGRDTQYF.

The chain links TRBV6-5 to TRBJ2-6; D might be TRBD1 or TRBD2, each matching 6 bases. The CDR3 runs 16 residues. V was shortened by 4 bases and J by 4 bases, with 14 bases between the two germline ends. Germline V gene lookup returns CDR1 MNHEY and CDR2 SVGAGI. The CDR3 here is CASSWNRGQGANVLTF. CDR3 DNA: TGTGCCAGCAGTTGGAATCGGGGGCAAGGGGCCAACGTCCTGACTTTC.